These 27 T cell receptor beta chains came from one sample sequenced in a study of lymphopenia after photon versus proton radiotherapy. Some clones are missing from TCRdb's copy, which holds only in-frame ones; the method was immunoSEQ multiplex PCR. The sample consists of 150,000 to 200,000 clones, less than 90% of them appearing once. The input for sequencing was peripheral blood, taken from a patient treated with photon-based radiotherapy. These receptor sequences come from a man aged 50 to 60 with gastric cancer.

This chain uses TRBV7-9 with TRBJ1-2, with 7 bases lining up with TRBD1. Germline CDR1 SEHNR, CDR2 FQNEAQ (reference sequence). This CDR3 is built from 15 residues. The junction had 10 bases not matched to a gene; V was cut back by 1 base and J by 8 bases. In nucleotides, the CDR3 is TGTGCCAGCAGCTTAGGCCCCGACAGGGCCGGAGGCTACACCTTC. This gives the protein CASSLGPDRAGGYTF.

This chain connects TRBV29-1 to TRBJ2-2, with D hard to call. V lost 5 bases and J 4 bases, leaving 8 bases between the germline ends. CDR3 length: 12 amino acids. Germline V lookup: CDR1 SQVTM, CDR2 ANQGSEA. Here the CDR3 reads CSVPGPTGELFF. In DNA, the CDR3 is TGCAGCGTTCCGGGTCCCACCGGGGAGCTGTTTTTT.

The CDR3: CASSPPGQGRGYTF. As DNA, the CDR3 is TGCGCCAGCAGCCCACCGGGACAGGGGAGAGGCTACACCTTC. The gene calls are TRBV5-1 and TRBJ1-2, with 10 bases matching TRBD1. This CDR3 is 14 amino acids long. Germline V lookup: CDR1 SGHRS, CDR2 YFSETQ. With V trimmed by 4 bases and J by 8 bases, 8 bases remained unmatched.

The chain carries TRBV10-3 and TRBJ1-2; TRBD1 matches 12 bases. This CDR3 has 14 amino acids. Unmatched junction bases numbered 4, after V lost 6 bases and J lost 5 bases. Germline CDR1 reads ENHRY; CDR2 reads SYGVKD. This CDR3 is CAISGTGGGYGYTF. In nucleotides, the CDR3 is TGTGCCATCAGCGGGACAGGGGGCGGGTATGGCTACACCTTC.

The chain has TRBV7-9 and TRBJ2-1; D is uncertain. Germline V gives CDR1 SEHNR, CDR2 FQNEAQ (reference sequence). With 0 bases removed from V and 5 bases from J, the gap between germline ends came to 8 bases. The CDR3 loop spans 14 amino acids. DNA of the CDR3: TGTGCCAGCAGCTTAGCCTGGGCCGACAATGAGCAGTTCTTC. Its protein product is CASSLAWADNEQFF.

V is TRBV6-1 and J is TRBJ1-1; D is ambiguous. The CDR3 covers 12 residues. CDR1 is MNHNS and CDR2 is SASEGT in the germline V gene. V was shortened by 5 bases and J by 3 bases, with 7 bases between the two germline ends. The DNA of the CDR3 is TGTGCCAGCAGTCTGAGTTACACTGAAGCTTTCTTT. This sequence encodes CASSLSYTEAFF.

The rearrangement joins TRBV7-2 to TRBJ2-3; D gene uncertain. Germline V gene lookup returns CDR1 SGHTA and CDR2 FQGNSA. Trimming stripped 5 bases from V and 5 bases from J, with 17 bases between. This CDR3 has 15 residues. The CDR3 sequence: CASSPTGVTGDTQYF. CDR3 nucleotides: TGTGCCAGCAGCCCTACTGGGGTTACGGGAGATACGCAGTATTTT.

This clone was found once. This CDR3 reads CASSEVRGGSGNTIYF. The CDR3 bases are TGTGCCAGCAGTGAAGTAAGAGGGGGCTCTGGAAACACCATATATTTT. This chain links TRBV25-1 with TRBJ1-3; D perhaps matches TRBD1 (6 bases). The CDR3 consists of 16 residues. The V gene lost 2 bases and the J gene lost 0 bases, with 11 bases spanning the gap. CDR1 MGHDK and CDR2 SYGVNS come from the germline V gene. Full variable domain (missing parts from reference TRBV25-1 and TRBJ1-3): EADIYQTPRYLVIGTGKKITLECSQTMGHDKMYWYQQDPGMELHLIHYSYGVNSTEKGDLSSESTVSRIRTEHFPLTLESARPSHTSQYLCASSEVRGGSGNTIYFGEGSWLTVV.

The chain combines TRBV5-1 with TRBJ2-3; TRBD2 matches at 11 bases. The CDR3 contains 17 residues. V shed 2 bases, J shed 2 bases, and the junction held 7 bases outside the gene matches. The germline CDR1 and CDR2 sequences are SGHRS and YFSETQ. The CDR3 nucleotides are TGCGCCAGCAGCTTTCGCTCTAGCGGGAGGACCACAGATACGCAGTATTTT. This gives the protein CASSFRSSGRTTDTQYF.

This chain connects TRBV2 to TRBJ2-3; D not certain. Germline V gives CDR1 SNHLY, CDR2 FYNNEI. This CDR3 contains 12 residues. Trimming shortened V by 5 bases and J by 3 bases, and 6 bases separated the two germline ends. CDR3 sequence (DNA): TGTGCCAGCAGTAAGGGAACAGATACGCAGTATTTT. It translates to CASSKGTDTQYF.

The chain combines TRBV7-2 with TRBJ2-5; 7 bases are shared with TRBD1. The CDR3 is 15 residues long. Trimming at V came to 5 bases and at J to 2 bases, leaving 8 bases not matched to a gene. In germline, CDR1 is SGHTA, CDR2 FQGNSA. CDR3 coding DNA: TGTGCCAGCAGCCCCCGACAGGGATTTCAAGAGACCCAGTACTTC. Its protein is CASSPRQGFQETQYF.

The chain recombines TRBV7-2 with TRBJ2-1; 9 nucleotides match TRBD1. This CDR3 is 12 amino acids long. J was trimmed by 9 bases and V by 4 bases; bases with no gene match: 1. Per the germline V gene, CDR1 is SGHTA and CDR2 is FQGNSA. The CDR3 DNA is TGTGCCAGCAGCTCGGACAGGGGTGAGCAGTTCTTC. Translating it yields CASSSDRGEQFF.

This clone was seen just once. This chain links TRBV5-4 with TRBJ1-2; no firm D call. The V and J ends lost 4 bases and 2 bases respectively, with 12 bases between them. The CDR3 contains 14 residues. The germline V gene has CDR1 SGHNT and CDR2 YYREEE (reference sequence). CDR3 sequence (DNA): TGTGCCAGCAGCCCCTCCCCAGAAAACTATGGCTACACCTTC. The encoded protein is CASSPSPENYGYTF.

The chain couples TRBV28 to TRBJ2-3; the D gene could be TRBD1 or TRBD2 (6 bases each). The germline V and J ends were trimmed by 4 bases and 7 bases, with 15 bases remaining between them. The V gene's germline CDR1 is MDHEN and CDR2 SYDVKM. The CDR3 is made up of 14 amino acids. CDR3 nucleotides: TGTGCCAGCAGTTCGGGGGCTGAGGTAAATACGCAGTATTTT. Amino acid sequence: CASSSGAEVNTQYF.

V and J are TRBV6-5 and TRBJ1-1; D is unclear. Looked up from germline, CDR1 is MNHEY and CDR2 is SVGAGI. CDR3 length: 11 residues. The V and J ends lost 8 bases and 10 bases respectively, with 14 bases between them. In DNA, the CDR3 is TGTGCCAGCGAGATGGGCAGAACAGCTTTCTTT. As protein: CASEMGRTAFF.

This chain connects TRBV29-1 to TRBJ2-1, with 8 bases matching TRBD1. The CDR3 runs to 13 residues. CDR1 is SQVTM, CDR2 ANQGSEA, per germline. The V and J ends lost 4 bases and 8 bases, in that order; junction bases with no gene match: 7. CDR3 in amino acids: CSVGQGASYEQFF. The CDR3 region has the DNA TGCAGCGTTGGGCAGGGGGCAAGTTATGAGCAGTTCTTC.

The chain combines TRBV6-5 with TRBJ1-5; TRBD1 agrees at 9 bases. Unmatched junction bases numbered 7, after V lost 5 bases and J lost 5 bases. The CDR3 totals 15 residues. Germline assignment: CDR1 MNHEY and CDR2 SVGAGI. CDR3 in amino acids: CASSPRDRVDQPQHF. The CDR3 coding sequence is TGTGCCAGCAGTCCCCGGGACAGGGTTGATCAGCCCCAGCATTTT.

The J gene is TRBJ1-5, the V gene TRBV19, with D possibly TRBD1 on 6 matching bases. Germline V gene data show CDR1 as LNHDA and CDR2 as SQIVND (reference sequence). The CDR3 totals 13 residues. V was cut by 10 bases and J by 2 bases, with 12 bases left in between. The CDR3 DNA is TGTGCCACCGAAAAGGGGGGCAATCAGCCCCAGCATTTT. It codes for CATEKGGNQPQHF. The full variable domain, rest sourced from reference TRBV19 and TRBJ1-5, is DGGITQSPKYLFRKEGQNVTLSCEQNLNHDAMYWYRQDPGQGLRLIYYSQIVNDFQKGDIAEGYSVSREKKESFPLTVTSAQKNPTAFYLCATEKGGNQPQHFGDGTRLSIL.

This sequence joins TRBV9 and TRBJ2-3; D uncertain. Trimming stripped 3 bases from V and 4 bases from J, with 15 bases between. There are 15 residues in the CDR3. Germline CDR1 reads SGDLS; CDR2 reads YYNGEE. In DNA, the CDR3 is TGTGCCAGCAGCGAGACCCCTCTAAACCCAGATACGCAGTATTTT. This gives the protein CASSETPLNPDTQYF.

A single count supports this clone. The chain has TRBV6-5 and TRBJ2-1; unclear D gene. The germline V and J ends were trimmed by 7 bases and 7 bases, with 8 bases remaining between them. This CDR3 region has 11 residues. Germline V CDR1 and CDR2: MNHEY, SVGAGI. The CDR3 sequence: CASTQGNEQFF. The CDR3 DNA follows: TGTGCCAGCACTCAAGGGAATGAGCAGTTCTTC.

The chain links TRBV28 to TRBJ1-2; 8 bases agree with TRBD1. Germline V gives CDR1 MDHEN, CDR2 SYDVKM. The CDR3 consists of 12 residues. V dropped 8 bases and J dropped 8; count of bases not matched to a gene: 7. The DNA of the CDR3 is TGTGCCAGCGGACAGGGAAGAGGGGGCTACACCTTC. Protein: CASGQGRGGYTF.

This chain links TRBV7-9 with TRBJ2-6; 8 bases are shared with TRBD1. Germline values: CDR1 SEHNR, CDR2 FQNEAQ (reference sequence). J lost 2 bases, V lost 5 bases, and 2 bases had no gene match. The CDR3 extends over 15 amino acids. CDR3 amino acids: CASSPDRAGANVLTF. CDR3 coding DNA: TGTGCCAGCAGCCCGGACAGGGCTGGGGCCAACGTCCTGACTTTC.

Only a few counts were recorded for this clone. The chain uses TRBV4-1 and TRBJ1-1; no reliable D call. This CDR3 is built from 16 residues. V dropped 0 bases and J dropped 2 bases, with 13 bases sitting between them. Germline V gene sequence: CDR1 MGHRA, CDR2 YSYEKL. CDR3 region: CASSQELYGGNTEAFF. As DNA, the CDR3 is TGCGCCAGCAGCCAAGAGCTCTACGGAGGAAACACTGAAGCTTTCTTT.

V usage is TRBV19 and J usage is TRBJ2-3; D is undetermined. CDR3 length: 16 amino acids. V was clipped by 0 bases and J by 0 bases, with 10 bases between them. Germline V gene lookup returns CDR1 LNHDA and CDR2 SQIVND (reference sequence). The CDR3 coding sequence is TGTGCCAGTAGTATAGATCTTCCGGGCAGCACAGATACGCAGTATTTT. Protein: CASSIDLPGSTDTQYF.

The chain combines TRBV5-4 with TRBJ2-5; 7 bases are shared with TRBD1. The CDR3 runs to 14 residues. After removal of 4 bases from V and 5 bases from J, the junction contained 8 bases not matched to a gene. Germline lookup yields CDR1 SGHNT and CDR2 YYREEE (reference sequence). CDR3 residues: CASSTRDSRETQYF. CDR3 nucleotide sequence: TGTGCCAGCAGCACCCGGGACAGTCGGGAGACCCAGTACTTC.

In nucleotides, the CDR3 is TGTGCCAGCAGCGCCTCCAGAGGGTTTTCTGAAAAACTGTTTTTT. It yields the protein CASSASRGFSEKLFF. V gene TRBV9 combines with J gene TRBJ1-4, with D unresolved. The CDR3 sequence is 15 residues long. Germline-derived CDR1 and CDR2 are SGDLS and YYNGEE. With 3 bases removed from V and 7 bases from J, the gap between germline ends came to 16 bases.

CDR3 sequence: CASSSLGGTDLVYGYTF. In DNA form, the CDR3 reads TGTGCCAGCAGCTCCCTCGGGGGCACGGATCTAGTCTATGGCTACACCTTC. The V call is TRBV7-9, the J call TRBJ1-2; D possibly corresponds to TRBD1 (6 bases). The CDR3 spans 17 residues. The germline V gene has CDR1 SEHNR and CDR2 FQNEAQ (reference sequence). The germline V and J ends were trimmed by 4 bases and 4 bases, with 22 bases remaining between them.